This T cell receptor (beta chain) was sequenced for a study of CD8 T cells in Susac syndrome. As regards this clonotype: The antigen is not known.

CDR3 length equals 14 residues. Germline lookup yields CDR1 MNHNS and CDR2 SASEGT. V was cut by 8 bases and J by 3 bases, with 17 bases left in between. When the RNA was reverse transcribed, random hexamers were used with an input of about 0.5 to 1 ug. One entry per CDR3 protein results from TCRdb running MiXCR on the immunoSEQ multiplex PCR reads. The sample consists of about 300,000 distinct CDR3 sequences, 70% to 90% of them appearing once. The study sequenced TCR beta in blood CD8+ and CD4+ T cells. The multiple sclerosis controls consisted of treatment-naive patients with relapsing-remitting disease, either stable or active. Negative isolation yielded CD4+ and CD8+ T cells, and FACS enriched TEMRA cells. Whole-study results and caveats: By the study's own acknowledgment, its TCR sequencing and HLA analysis included relatively few individuals.

Sequenced sample: CD8+ T cells from PBMCs. This TCR came from a human donor with multiple sclerosis. The chain couples TRBV6-1 to TRBJ2-7; tentatively, D is TRBD2 (6 bases). The CDR3 bases are TGTGCCAGCGCAGAATCCGGGACTCGCTACGAGCAGTACTTC. Amino acids: CASAESGTRYEQYF.